The next 11 T cell receptor beta chains were all read from a single sample in a study of shared clonotypes between healthy human individuals. Sequenced by immunoSEQ multiplex PCR; TCRdb stores in-frame clones only, minus some. The sample lists 2 million to 2.5 million clones, more than 85% occurring once. The sample taken for sequencing was naive CD4+ T cells from PBMCs. Subset reported: CD45RA+ positively selected. These receptors all stem from a man aged 18 to 29 in good health. Some clones in this sample may be carry-over from other donors' samples.

The chain has TRBV30 and TRBJ1-2; maybe TRBD1 (5 bases). Per the germline V gene, CDR1 is GTSNPN and CDR2 is SVGIG (reference sequence). Between the trimmed V and J ends, which lost 0 bases and 7 bases, there was a span of 15 bases. This CDR3 contains 14 residues. The CDR3 spells CAWSVTRDLTGYTF. CDR3 bases: TGTGCCTGGAGTGTGACCAGGGACCTGACTGGCTACACCTTC.

This chain links TRBV4-2 with TRBJ2-7; 8 positions match TRBD1. Germline CDR1 LGHNA, CDR2 YNFKEQ. This CDR3 is built from 16 residues. J gave up 5 bases and V 4 bases, and 13 bases lay outside the gene matches. The CDR3 nucleotides read TGTGCCAGCAGCCGCAGGACAGGGAATTTTGTCGACGAGCAGTACTTC. Translation gives CASSRRTGNFVDEQYF.

The chain is built from TRBV29-1 and TRBJ2-3; the D gene is possibly TRBD2 (7 bases). The CDR3 contains 17 residues. V dropped 7 bases and J dropped 2 bases, with 25 bases sitting between them. CDR1 and CDR2 (germline): SQVTM, ANQGSEA. CDR3 DNA sequence: TGCAGCGGGGGGGGATCTACGGCCAGGGGTCCCACAGATACGCAGTATTTT. Protein sequence: CSGGGSTARGPTDTQYF.

The rearrangement uses TRBV18 and TRBJ2-1; 7 bases are a match to TRBD2. Germline assignment: CDR1 KGHSH and CDR2 LQKENI. The CDR3 covers 16 residues. V lost 1 base and J lost 10; bases outside the gene matches: 13. CDR3 amino acids: CASSPRGGGSGGEQFF. CDR3 nucleotides: TGTGCCAGCTCACCACGGGGTGGCGGGAGTGGCGGGGAGCAGTTCTTC.

This clone came up once. V gene TRBV6-6 combines with J gene TRBJ1-1; maybe TRBD1 (6 bases). The CDR3 sequence is 15 residues long. The germline gives CDR1 MNHNY, CDR2 SVGAGI (reference sequence). Trimming took 5 bases from V and 5 from J, leaving 18 bases between them. CDR3 in amino acids: CASSIPAGGPTEAFF. In DNA form, the CDR3 reads TGTGCCAGCAGTATTCCCGCGGGGGGGCCTACTGAAGCTTTCTTT.

J is TRBJ2-2 and V is TRBV5-5, with D perhaps TRBD1 (6 bases). The CDR3 has 14 amino acids. V lost 3 bases, J lost 5 bases, and 11 bases lay in between. Germline lookup yields CDR1 SGHKS and CDR2 YYEKEE (reference sequence). CDR3 loop: CASSSNRVTGELFF. The CDR3 region has the DNA TGTGCCAGCAGCTCAAACAGGGTGACCGGGGAGCTGTTTTTT.

The V and J genes are TRBV6-5 and TRBJ2-3, with D possibly TRBD1 on 5 matching bases. Germline V CDR1 and CDR2: MNHEY, SVGAGI. Between the trimmed V and J ends, which lost 4 bases and 8 bases, there was a span of 16 bases. The CDR3 spans 14 residues. The CDR3 DNA follows: TGTGCCAGCAGTTTTCGCAGGGATGGCGGTACGCAGTATTTT. Protein: CASSFRRDGGTQYF.

This sequence joins TRBV2 and TRBJ1-2; no firm D call. In germline, CDR1 is SNHLY, CDR2 FYNNEI. CDR3 length: 14 amino acids. Trimming cost V 5 bases and J 4 bases, with 14 bases left between them. The CDR3 sequence: CASSSATTLYGYTF. The CDR3 coding sequence is TGTGCCAGCAGTTCGGCCACCACCCTCTATGGCTACACCTTC.

This clone showed up just once. The rearrangement links TRBV2 to TRBJ2-7; a weak D match, TRBD1 (6 bases). Germline CDR1 SNHLY, CDR2 FYNNEI. V was cut by 4 bases and J by 6 bases, with 10 bases left in between. This CDR3 spans 12 amino acids. This CDR3 is CASSGSGAEQYF. For the CDR3, the DNA is TGTGCCAGCAGTGGGTCAGGGGCCGAGCAGTACTTC.

The CDR3 sequence: CASGELAEYNEQFF. The CDR3 DNA follows: TGTGCCAGCGGAGAACTAGCGGAATACAATGAGCAGTTCTTC. This chain joins TRBV9 and TRBJ2-1; 8 nucleotides agree with TRBD2. The CDR3 sequence is 14 residues long. V lost 7 bases and J lost 4; bases outside the gene matches: 7. The germline CDR1 and CDR2 sequences are SGDLS and YYNGEE.

The rearrangement joins TRBV5-1 to TRBJ2-1, with 11 nucleotides matching TRBD2. J was trimmed by 5 bases and V by 4 bases; bases with no gene match: 11. There are 17 residues in the CDR3. In germline, CDR1 is SGHRS, CDR2 YFSETQ. CDR3 sequence reads: CASSPVPGLADNNEQFF. CDR3 bases: TGCGCCAGCAGCCCGGTACCGGGACTAGCGGACAACAATGAGCAGTTCTTC. Looking up the rest from reference TRBV5-1 and TRBJ2-1 gives the full variable domain: KAGVTQTPRYLIKTRGQQVTLSCSPISGHRSVSWYQQTPGQGLQFLFEYFSETQRNKGNFPGRFSGRQFSNSRSEMNVSTLELGDSALYLCASSPVPGLADNNEQFFGPGTRLTVL.